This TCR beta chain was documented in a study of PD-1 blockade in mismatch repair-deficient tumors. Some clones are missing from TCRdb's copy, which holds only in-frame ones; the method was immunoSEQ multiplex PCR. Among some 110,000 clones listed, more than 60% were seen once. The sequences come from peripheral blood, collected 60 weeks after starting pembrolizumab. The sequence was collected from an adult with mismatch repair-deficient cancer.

The CDR3 loop is CSVEDPVSGSRNTQYF. The CDR3 bases are TGCAGCGTTGAAGATCCTGTTAGCGGGAGCCGGAATACGCAGTATTTT. The chain links TRBV29-1 to TRBJ2-3; TRBD2 agrees at 9 bases. Trimming removed 0 bases from V and 7 bases from J; junction bases left unmatched: 11. CDR1 is SQVTM, CDR2 ANQGSEA, per germline. The CDR3 extends over 16 amino acids.